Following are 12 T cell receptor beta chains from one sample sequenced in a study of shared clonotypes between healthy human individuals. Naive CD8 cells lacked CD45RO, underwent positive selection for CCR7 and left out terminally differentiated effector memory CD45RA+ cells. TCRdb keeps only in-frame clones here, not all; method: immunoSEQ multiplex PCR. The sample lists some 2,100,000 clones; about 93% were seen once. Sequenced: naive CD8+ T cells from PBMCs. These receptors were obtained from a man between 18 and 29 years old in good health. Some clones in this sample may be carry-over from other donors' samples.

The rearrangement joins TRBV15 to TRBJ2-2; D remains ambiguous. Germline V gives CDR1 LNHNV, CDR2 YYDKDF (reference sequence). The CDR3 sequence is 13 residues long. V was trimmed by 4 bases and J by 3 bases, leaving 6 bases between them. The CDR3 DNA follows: TGTGCCACCAGCAACCGGGACACCGGGGAGCTGTTTTTT. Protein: CATSNRDTGELFF.

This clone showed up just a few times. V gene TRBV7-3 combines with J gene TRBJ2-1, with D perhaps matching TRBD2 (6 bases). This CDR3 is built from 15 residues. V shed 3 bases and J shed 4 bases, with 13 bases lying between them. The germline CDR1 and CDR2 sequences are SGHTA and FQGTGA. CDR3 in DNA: TGTGCCAGCAGCTTCATTGCGGGGCAATACAATGAGCAGTTCTTC. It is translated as CASSFIAGQYNEQFF.

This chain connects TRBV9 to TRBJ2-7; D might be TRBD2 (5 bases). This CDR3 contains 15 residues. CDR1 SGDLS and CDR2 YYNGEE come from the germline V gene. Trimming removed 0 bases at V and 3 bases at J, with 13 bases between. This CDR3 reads CASSVGRGPSYEQYF. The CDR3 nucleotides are TGTGCCAGCAGCGTAGGCCGCGGGCCTAGCTACGAGCAGTACTTC.

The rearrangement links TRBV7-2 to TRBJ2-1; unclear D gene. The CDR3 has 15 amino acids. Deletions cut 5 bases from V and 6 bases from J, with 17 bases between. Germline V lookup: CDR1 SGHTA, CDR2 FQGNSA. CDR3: CASSQGPRVSNEQFF. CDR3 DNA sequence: TGTGCCAGCAGCCAAGGACCCAGAGTGTCCAATGAGCAGTTCTTC.

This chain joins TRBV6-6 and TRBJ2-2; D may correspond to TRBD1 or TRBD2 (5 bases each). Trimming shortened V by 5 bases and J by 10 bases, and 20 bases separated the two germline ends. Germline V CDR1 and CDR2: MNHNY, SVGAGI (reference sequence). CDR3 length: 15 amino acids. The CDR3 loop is CASSISGTAWPELFF. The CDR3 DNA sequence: TGTGCCAGCAGTATCTCCGGGACGGCGTGGCCGGAGCTGTTTTTT.

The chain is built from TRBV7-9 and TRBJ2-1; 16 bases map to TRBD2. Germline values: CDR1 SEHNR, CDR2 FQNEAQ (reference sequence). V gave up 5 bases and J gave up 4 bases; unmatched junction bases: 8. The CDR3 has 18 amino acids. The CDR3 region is CASSPSGTSGRDYNEQFF. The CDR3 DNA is TGTGCCAGCAGCCCATCCGGGACTAGCGGGAGGGATTACAATGAGCAGTTCTTC. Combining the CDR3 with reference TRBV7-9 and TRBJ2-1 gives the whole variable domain DTGVSQNPRHKITKRGQNVTFRCDPISEHNRLYWYRQTLGQGPEFLTYFQNEAQLEKSRLLSDRFSAERPKGSFSTLEIQRTEQGDSAMYLCASSPSGTSGRDYNEQFFGPGTRLTVL.

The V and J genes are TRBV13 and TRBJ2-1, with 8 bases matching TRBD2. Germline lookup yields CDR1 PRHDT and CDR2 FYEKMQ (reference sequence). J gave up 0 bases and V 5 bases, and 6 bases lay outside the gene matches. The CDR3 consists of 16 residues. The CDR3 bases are TGTGCCAGCAGCCAAGGGCGGGAGGCCTCCTACAATGAGCAGTTCTTC. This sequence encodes CASSQGREASYNEQFF.

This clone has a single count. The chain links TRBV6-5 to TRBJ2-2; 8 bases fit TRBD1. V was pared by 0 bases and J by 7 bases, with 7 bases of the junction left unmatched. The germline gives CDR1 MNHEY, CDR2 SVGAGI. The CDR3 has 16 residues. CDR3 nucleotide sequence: TGTGCCAGCAGTTACTCGACAGGGGAGTTTGTCGGGGAGCTGTTTTTT. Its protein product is CASSYSTGEFVGELFF.

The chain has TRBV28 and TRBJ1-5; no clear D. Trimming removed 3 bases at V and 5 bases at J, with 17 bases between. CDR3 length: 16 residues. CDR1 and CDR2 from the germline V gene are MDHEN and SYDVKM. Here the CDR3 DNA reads TGTGCCAGCAGTTTGACTGTAGTGCGGGGAGATCAGCCCCAGCATTTT. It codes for CASSLTVVRGDQPQHF. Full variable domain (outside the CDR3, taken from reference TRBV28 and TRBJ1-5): DVKVTQSSRYLVKRTGEKVFLECVQDMDHENMFWYRQDPGLGLRLIYFSYDVKMKEKGDIPEGYSVSREKKERFSLILESASTNQTSMYLCASSLTVVRGDQPQHFGDGTRLSIL.

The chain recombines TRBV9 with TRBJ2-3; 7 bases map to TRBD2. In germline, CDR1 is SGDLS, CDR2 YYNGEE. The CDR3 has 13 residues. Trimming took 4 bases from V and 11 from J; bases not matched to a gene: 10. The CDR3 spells CASSSGSGEGQYF. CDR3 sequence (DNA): TGTGCCAGCAGCTCCGGCAGCGGGGAGGGGCAGTATTTT.

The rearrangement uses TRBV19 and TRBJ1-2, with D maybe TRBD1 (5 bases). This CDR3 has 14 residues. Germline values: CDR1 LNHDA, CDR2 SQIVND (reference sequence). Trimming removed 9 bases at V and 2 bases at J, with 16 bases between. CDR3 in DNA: TGTGCCAGAACCCAGGGTCCAGGGAACTATGGCTACACCTTC. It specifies CARTQGPGNYGYTF. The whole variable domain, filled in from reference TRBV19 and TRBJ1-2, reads DGGITQSPKYLFRKEGQNVTLSCEQNLNHDAMYWYRQDPGQGLRLIYYSQIVNDFQKGDIAEGYSVSREKKESFPLTVTSAQKNPTAFYLCARTQGPGNYGYTFGSGTRLTVV.

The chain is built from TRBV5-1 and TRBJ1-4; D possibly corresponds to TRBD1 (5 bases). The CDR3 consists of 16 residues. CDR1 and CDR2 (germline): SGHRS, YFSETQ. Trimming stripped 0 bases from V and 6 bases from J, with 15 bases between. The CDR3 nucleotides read TGCGCCAGCAGCTTGGGGTATGGGGCTGCGGATGAAAAACTGTTTTTT. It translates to CASSLGYGAADEKLFF. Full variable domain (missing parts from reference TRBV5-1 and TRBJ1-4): KAGVTQTPRYLIKTRGQQVTLSCSPISGHRSVSWYQQTPGQGLQFLFEYFSETQRNKGNFPGRFSGRQFSNSRSEMNVSTLELGDSALYLCASSLGYGAADEKLFFGSGTQLSVL.